The present entry profiles one T cell receptor beta chain with its context. Its antigen is still unknown. The data were obtained in a study of T-cell memory formation after mild COVID-19. Overall study results and limits: Later expanders leaned toward CD4+, whereas clones contracting from day 15 to 85 were balanced CD4/CD8. SARS-CoV-2 specificity of second-wave clones peaking day 37 was unconfirmed.

TCRdb ran MiXCR on the 5' RACE reads and lists one entry per CDR3 protein. The sample carries 410,000 or so distinct CDR3 sequences, roughly a quarter recorded once. The CDR3 is 10 residues long. The ends were cut back, 5 bases at V and 7 bases at J, with 8 bases in the middle. Germline V gene data show CDR1 as DFQATT and CDR2 as SNEGSKA (reference sequence). The receptor was derived from an adult woman who had mild COVID-19 (a few samples of this study predate the infection). Cell type and time point are not known. Sequencing was carried out using PBMCs or a T cell subset sorted from them (not recorded which). The gene calls are TRBV20-1 and TRBJ1-1; D is unclear. DNA of the CDR3: TGCAGTGCTTTTGATGTTGAAGCTTTCTTT. Protein: CSAFDVEAFF.